The 8 T cell receptor beta chains reported below all come from one sample, sequenced in a study of blood T cell repertoires in COVID-19. Method: immunoSEQ multiplex PCR; TCRdb's copy keeps in-frame clones and lacks some. This table holds under 200,000 clones, about 89% found once. The material sequenced was peripheral blood. Source of these receptors: a man in his forties with active or convalescent COVID-19.

The CDR3 region is CASRRDSSTDTQYF. The CDR3 DNA sequence: TGTGCCAGCCGCCGGGACTCCTCCACAGATACGCAGTATTTT. The chain carries TRBV2 and TRBJ2-3; D is perhaps TRBD2 (6 bases). The CDR3 consists of 14 residues. Between the trimmed V and J ends, which lost 8 bases and 2 bases, there was a span of 14 bases. Germline V gives CDR1 SNHLY, CDR2 FYNNEI.

This clone came up once. The chain has TRBV24-1 and TRBJ2-3; D ambiguous. Germline-derived CDR1 and CDR2 are KGHDR and SFDVKD. V was clipped by 9 bases and J by 5 bases, with 14 bases between them. The CDR3 contains 13 residues. The CDR3 nucleotides read TGTGCCACCCAGCATTACTCGGGAGATACGCAGTATTTT. Protein product: CATQHYSGDTQYF.

This clone was seen once. The CDR3 spells CASSYWGQDQFF. CDR3 sequence (DNA): TGTGCCAGCAGTTACTGGGGACAGGATCAGTTCTTC. The rearrangement joins TRBV6-5 to TRBJ2-1, with TRBD1 matching over 8 bases. This CDR3 region has 12 residues. Germline V CDR1 and CDR2: MNHEY, SVGAGI. J gave up 13 bases and V 1 base, and 3 bases lay outside the gene matches.

The chain links TRBV11-2 to TRBJ1-2; D not resolved. The CDR3 is made up of 13 amino acids. Trimming left V 5 bases short and J 4 bases short, with 11 bases between. Germline V lookup: CDR1 SGHAT, CDR2 FQNNGV. The CDR3 sequence is CASSAASSYGYTF. Written as DNA, the CDR3 is TGTGCCAGCAGCGCGGCGTCTAGCTATGGCTACACCTTC.

This chain links TRBV27 with TRBJ2-7; D might be TRBD1 (5 bases). The CDR3 runs 14 residues. Germline V gene data show CDR1 as MNHEY and CDR2 as SMNVEV (reference sequence). V was trimmed by 9 bases and J by 4 bases, leaving 19 bases between them. As DNA, the CDR3 is TGTGCCAGTCACGAATTGGGGCGTCAGTACGAGCAGTACTTC. Translation gives CASHELGRQYEQYF.

This chain uses TRBV30 with TRBJ2-2, with 14 bases identical to TRBD2. After removal of 1 base from V and 3 bases from J, the junction contained 10 bases not matched to a gene. The CDR3 consists of 19 residues. CDR1 is GTSNPN, CDR2 SVGIG, per germline (reference sequence). This CDR3 is CAWSATRTSGGTYTGELFF. The CDR3 nucleotides are TGTGCCTGGAGTGCGACCAGGACTAGCGGGGGGACCTACACCGGGGAGCTGTTTTTT.

This clone has a single count. The chain couples TRBV10-3 to TRBJ1-3; D is uncertain. The CDR3 loop spans 16 amino acids. V gave up 0 bases and J gave up 0 bases, with 9 bases separating them. The germline CDR1 and CDR2 sequences are ENHRY and SYGVKD. The CDR3 nucleotides are TGTGCCATCAGTGAGTCGGAGGCATACTCTGGAAACACCATATATTTT. It translates to CAISESEAYSGNTIYF.

J is TRBJ1-2 and V is TRBV6-2 or TRBV6-3, with TRBD1 identical over 7 bases. CDR1 is MNHEY, CDR2 SVGEGT, per germline. The trim removed 2 bases at V and 3 bases at J, leaving 3 bases unmatched. This CDR3 has 14 residues. CDR3 nucleotide sequence: TGTGCCAGCAGTTACCAGGGGGATTACTATGGCTACACCTTC. Translating gives CASSYQGDYYGYTF.